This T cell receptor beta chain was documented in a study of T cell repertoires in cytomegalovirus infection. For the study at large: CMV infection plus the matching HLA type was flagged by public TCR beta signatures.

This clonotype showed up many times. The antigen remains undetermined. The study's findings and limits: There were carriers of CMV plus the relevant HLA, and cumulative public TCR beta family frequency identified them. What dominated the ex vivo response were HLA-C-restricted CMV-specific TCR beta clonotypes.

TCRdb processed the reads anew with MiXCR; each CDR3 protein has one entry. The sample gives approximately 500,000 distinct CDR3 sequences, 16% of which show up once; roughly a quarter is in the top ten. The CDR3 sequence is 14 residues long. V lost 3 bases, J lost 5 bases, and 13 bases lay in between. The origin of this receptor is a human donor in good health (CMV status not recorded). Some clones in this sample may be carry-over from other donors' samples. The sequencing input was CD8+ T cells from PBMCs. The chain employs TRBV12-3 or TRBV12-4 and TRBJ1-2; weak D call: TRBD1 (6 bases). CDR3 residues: CASSFQTGYYGYTF. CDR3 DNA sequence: TGTGCCAGCAGTTTCCAGACAGGCTATTATGGCTACACCTTC.